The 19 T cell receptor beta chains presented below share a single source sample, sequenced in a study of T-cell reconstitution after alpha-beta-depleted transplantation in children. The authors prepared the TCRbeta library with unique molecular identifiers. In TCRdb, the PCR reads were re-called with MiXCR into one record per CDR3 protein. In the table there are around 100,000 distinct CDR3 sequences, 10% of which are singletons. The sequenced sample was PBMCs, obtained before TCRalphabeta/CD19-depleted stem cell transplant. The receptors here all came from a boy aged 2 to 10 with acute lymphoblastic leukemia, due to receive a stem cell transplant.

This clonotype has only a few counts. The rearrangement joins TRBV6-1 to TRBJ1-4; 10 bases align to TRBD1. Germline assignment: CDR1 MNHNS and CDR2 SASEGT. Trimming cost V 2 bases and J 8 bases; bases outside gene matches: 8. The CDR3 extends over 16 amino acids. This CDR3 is CASSELYGTGDEKLFF. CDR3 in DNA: TGTGCCAGCAGTGAACTTTATGGGACAGGGGACGAAAAACTGTTTTTT.

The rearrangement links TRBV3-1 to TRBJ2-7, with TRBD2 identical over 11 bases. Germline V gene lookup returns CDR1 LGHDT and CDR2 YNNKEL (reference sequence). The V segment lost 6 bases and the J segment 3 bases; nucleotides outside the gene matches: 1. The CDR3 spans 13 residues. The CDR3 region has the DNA TGTGCCAGCAGACTAGCGGGGGACTACGAGCAGTACTTC. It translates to CASRLAGDYEQYF.

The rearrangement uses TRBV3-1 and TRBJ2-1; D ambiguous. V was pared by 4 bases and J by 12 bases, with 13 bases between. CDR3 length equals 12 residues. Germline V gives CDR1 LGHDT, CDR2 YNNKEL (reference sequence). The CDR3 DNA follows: TGTGCCAGCAGCCGGACCCCCGGAAGGCAGTTCTTC. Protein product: CASSRTPGRQFF.

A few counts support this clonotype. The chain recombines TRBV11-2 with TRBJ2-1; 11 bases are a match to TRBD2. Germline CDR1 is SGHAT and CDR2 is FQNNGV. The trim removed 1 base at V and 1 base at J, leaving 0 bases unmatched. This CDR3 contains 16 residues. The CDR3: CASSLGLAGSYNEQFF. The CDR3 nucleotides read TGTGCCAGCAGCTTAGGACTAGCGGGGTCCTACAATGAGCAGTTCTTC.

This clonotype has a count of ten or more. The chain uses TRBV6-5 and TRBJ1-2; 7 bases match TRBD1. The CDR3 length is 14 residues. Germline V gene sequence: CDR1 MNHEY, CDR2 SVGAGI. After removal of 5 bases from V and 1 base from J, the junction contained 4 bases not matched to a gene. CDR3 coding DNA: TGTGCCAGCAGTACTGGACAGGTTAACTATGGCTACACCTTC. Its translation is CASSTGQVNYGYTF.

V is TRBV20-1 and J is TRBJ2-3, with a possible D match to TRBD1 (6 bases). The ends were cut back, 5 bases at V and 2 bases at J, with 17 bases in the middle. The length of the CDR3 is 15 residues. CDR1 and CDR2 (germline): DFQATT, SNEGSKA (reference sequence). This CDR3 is CSAQVQGGITDTQYF. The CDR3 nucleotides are TGCAGTGCTCAAGTACAAGGGGGAATCACAGATACGCAGTATTTT.

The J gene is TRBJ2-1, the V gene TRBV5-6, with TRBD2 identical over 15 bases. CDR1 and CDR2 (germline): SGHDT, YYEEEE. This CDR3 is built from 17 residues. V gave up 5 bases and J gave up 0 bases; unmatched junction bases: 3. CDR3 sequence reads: CASRWTSGRASYNEQFF. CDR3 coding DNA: TGTGCCAGCAGGTGGACTAGCGGGAGGGCCTCCTACAATGAGCAGTTCTTC.

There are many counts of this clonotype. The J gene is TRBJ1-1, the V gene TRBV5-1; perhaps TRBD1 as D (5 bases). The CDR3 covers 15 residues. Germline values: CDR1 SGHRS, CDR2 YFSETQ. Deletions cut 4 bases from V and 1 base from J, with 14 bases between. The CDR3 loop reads CASSRGGYENTEAFF. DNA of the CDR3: TGCGCCAGCAGCCGGGGGGGATATGAGAACACTGAAGCTTTCTTT.

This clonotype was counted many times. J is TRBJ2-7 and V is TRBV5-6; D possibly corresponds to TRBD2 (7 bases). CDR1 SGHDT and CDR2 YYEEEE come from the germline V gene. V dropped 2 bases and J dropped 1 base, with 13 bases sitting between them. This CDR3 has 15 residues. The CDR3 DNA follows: TGTGCCAGCAGCTTCGGGGGAGGGGGGTCCTACGAGCAGTACTTC. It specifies CASSFGGGGSYEQYF. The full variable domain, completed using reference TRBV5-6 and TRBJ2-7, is DAGVTQSPTHLIKTRGQQVTLRCSPKSGHDTVSWYQQALGQGPQFIFQYYEEEERQRGNFPDRFSGHQFPNYSSELNVNALLLGDSALYLCASSFGGGGSYEQYFGPGTRLTVT.

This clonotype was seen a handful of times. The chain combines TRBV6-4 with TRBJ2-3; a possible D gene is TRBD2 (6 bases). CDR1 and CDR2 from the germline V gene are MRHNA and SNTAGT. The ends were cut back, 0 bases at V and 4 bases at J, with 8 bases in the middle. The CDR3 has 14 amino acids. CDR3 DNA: TGTGCCAGCAGTGACTCAGGGGAGGCAGATACGCAGTATTTT. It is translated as CASSDSGEADTQYF.

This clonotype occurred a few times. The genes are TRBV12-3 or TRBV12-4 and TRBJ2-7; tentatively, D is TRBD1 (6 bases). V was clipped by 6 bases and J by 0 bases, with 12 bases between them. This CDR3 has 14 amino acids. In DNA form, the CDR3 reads TGTGCCAGCAGGAAGAAGGGGGTCTCCTACGAGCAGTACTTC. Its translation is CASRKKGVSYEQYF.

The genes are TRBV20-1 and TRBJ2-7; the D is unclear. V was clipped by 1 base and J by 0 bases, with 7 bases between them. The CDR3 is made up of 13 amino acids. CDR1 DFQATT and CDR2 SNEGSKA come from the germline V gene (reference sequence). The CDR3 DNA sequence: TGCAGTGCTAGAGGGGCTCGCTCCTACGAGCAGTACTTC. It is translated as CSARGARSYEQYF.

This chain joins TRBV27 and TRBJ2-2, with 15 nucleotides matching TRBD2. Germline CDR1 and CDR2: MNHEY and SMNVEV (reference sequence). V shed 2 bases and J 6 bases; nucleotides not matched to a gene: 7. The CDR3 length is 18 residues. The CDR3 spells CASSLLGLAGGSAGELFF. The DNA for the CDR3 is TGTGCCAGCAGTTTACTCGGACTAGCGGGAGGGTCAGCCGGGGAGCTGTTTTTT.

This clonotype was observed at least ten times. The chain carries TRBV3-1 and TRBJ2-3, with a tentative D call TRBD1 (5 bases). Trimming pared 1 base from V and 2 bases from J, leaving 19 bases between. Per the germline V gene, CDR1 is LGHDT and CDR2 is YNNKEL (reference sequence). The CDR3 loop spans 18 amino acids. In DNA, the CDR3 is TGTGCCAGCAGCCAAGGCGTTGGGGCTTGGAGTCTCACAGATACGCAGTATTTT. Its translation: CASSQGVGAWSLTDTQYF.

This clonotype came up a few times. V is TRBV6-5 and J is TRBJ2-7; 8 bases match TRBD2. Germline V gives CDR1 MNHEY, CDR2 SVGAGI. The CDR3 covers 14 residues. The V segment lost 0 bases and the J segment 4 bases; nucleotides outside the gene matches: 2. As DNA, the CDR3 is TGTGCCAGCAGTTACTCGGGACTAGAGTACGAGCAGTACTTC. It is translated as CASSYSGLEYEQYF.

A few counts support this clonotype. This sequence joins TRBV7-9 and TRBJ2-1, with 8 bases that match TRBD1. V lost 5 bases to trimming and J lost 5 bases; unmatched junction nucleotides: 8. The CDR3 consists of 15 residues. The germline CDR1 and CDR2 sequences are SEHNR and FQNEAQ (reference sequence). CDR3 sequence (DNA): TGTGCCAGCAGCGTCAACAGGGGGGCCCACAATGAGCAGTTCTTC. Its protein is CASSVNRGAHNEQFF.

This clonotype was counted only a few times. CDR3: CASSPRQGGWYGYTF. The CDR3 region has the DNA TGTGCCAGCAGTCCACGACAGGGCGGCTGGTATGGCTACACCTTC. V gene TRBV12-3 or TRBV12-4 combines with J gene TRBJ1-2; 7 nucleotides agree with TRBD1. The CDR3 spans 15 residues. Trimming cost V 5 bases and J 5 bases; bases outside gene matches: 11.

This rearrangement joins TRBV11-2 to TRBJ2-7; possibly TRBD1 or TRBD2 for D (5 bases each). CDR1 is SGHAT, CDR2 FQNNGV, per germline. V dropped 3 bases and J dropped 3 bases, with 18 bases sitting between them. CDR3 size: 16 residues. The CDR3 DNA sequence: TGTGCCAGCAGCTTTTTAGGGGACCGAGGCCTCTACGAGCAGTACTTC. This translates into CASSFLGDRGLYEQYF. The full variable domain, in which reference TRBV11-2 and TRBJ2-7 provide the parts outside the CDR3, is EAGVAQSPRYKIIEKRQSVAFWCNPISGHATLYWYQQILGQGPKLLIQFQNNGVVDDSQLPKDRFSAERLKGVDSTLKIQPAKLEDSAVYLCASSFLGDRGLYEQYFGPGTRLTVT.

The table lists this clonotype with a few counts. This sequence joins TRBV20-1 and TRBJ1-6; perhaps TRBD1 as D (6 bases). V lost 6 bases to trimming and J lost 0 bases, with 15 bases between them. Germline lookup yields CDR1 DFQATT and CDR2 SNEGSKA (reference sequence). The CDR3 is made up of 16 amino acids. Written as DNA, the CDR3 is TGCAGTGCGTGGACAGAACTTAGCTCCTATAATTCACCCCTCCACTTT. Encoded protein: CSAWTELSSYNSPLHF.